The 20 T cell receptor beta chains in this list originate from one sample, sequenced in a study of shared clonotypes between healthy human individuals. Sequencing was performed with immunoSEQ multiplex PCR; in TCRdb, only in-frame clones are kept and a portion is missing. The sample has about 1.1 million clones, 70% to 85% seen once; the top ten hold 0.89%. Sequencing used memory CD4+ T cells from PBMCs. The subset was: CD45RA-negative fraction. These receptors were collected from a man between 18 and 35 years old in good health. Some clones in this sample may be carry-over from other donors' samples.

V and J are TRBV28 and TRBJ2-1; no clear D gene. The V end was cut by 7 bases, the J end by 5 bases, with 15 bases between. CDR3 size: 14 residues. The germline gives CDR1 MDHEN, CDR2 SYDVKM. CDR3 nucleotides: TGTGCCAGCACCCCTTCCCTCGGCGACAATGAGCAGTTCTTC. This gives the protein CASTPSLGDNEQFF.

CDR3 nucleotides: TGTGCCAGCAGGGGGACGGTGGGTCAGCCCCAGCATTTT. Translated, it gives CASRGTVGQPQHF. V is TRBV6-1 and J is TRBJ1-5; D is possibly TRBD1 (5 bases). The V gene's germline CDR1 is MNHNS and CDR2 SASEGT. There are 13 residues in the CDR3. The germline V and J ends were trimmed by 6 bases and 6 bases, with 12 bases remaining between them.

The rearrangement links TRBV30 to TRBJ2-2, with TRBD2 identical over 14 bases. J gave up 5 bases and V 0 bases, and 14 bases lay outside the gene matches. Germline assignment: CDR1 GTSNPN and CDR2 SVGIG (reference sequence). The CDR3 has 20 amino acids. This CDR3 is CAWSVFGTSGSTGSTGELFF. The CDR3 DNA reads TGTGCCTGGAGTGTATTCGGGACTAGCGGGAGTACGGGAAGTACCGGGGAGCTGTTTTTT.

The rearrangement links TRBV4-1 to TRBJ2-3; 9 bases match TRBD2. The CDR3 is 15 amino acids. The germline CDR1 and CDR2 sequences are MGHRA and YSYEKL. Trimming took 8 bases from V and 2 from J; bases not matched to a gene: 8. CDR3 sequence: CASRPAGGATDTQYF. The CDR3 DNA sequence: TGCGCCAGCCGACCGGCGGGGGGGGCCACAGATACGCAGTATTTT.

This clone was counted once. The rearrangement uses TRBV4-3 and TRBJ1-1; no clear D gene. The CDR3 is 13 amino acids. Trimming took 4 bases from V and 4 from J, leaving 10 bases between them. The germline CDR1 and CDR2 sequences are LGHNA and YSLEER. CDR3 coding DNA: TGCGCCAGCAGCCGGGAAGAGGGCACTGAAGCTTTCTTT. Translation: CASSREEGTEAFF.

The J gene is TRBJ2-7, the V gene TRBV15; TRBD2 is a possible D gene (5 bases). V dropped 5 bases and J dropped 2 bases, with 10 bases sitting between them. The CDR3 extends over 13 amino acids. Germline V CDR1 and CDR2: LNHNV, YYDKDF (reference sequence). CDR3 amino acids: CATSGYGTYEQYF. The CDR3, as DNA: TGTGCCACCAGCGGATACGGGACCTACGAGCAGTACTTC.

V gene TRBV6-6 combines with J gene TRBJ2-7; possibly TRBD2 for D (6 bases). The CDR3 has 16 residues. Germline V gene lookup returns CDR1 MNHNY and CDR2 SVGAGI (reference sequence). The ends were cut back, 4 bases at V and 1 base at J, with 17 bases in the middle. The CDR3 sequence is CASSLNRDLISYEQYF. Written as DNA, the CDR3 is TGTGCCAGCAGTTTAAATCGGGACTTAATATCCTACGAGCAGTACTTC.

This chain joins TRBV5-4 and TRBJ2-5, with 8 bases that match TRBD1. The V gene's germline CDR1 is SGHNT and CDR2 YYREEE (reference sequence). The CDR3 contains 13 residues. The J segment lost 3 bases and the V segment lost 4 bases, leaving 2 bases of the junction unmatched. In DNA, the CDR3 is TGTGCCAGCAGCGCGGACAGGGAAGAGACCCAGTACTTC. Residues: CASSADREETQYF.

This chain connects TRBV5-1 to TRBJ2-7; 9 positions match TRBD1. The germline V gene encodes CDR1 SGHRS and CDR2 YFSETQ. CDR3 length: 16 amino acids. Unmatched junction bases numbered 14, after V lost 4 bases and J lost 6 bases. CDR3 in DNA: TGCGCCAGCAGCCGCACAATTTGGGACAGGGTGTCCGAGCAGTACTTC. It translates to CASSRTIWDRVSEQYF.

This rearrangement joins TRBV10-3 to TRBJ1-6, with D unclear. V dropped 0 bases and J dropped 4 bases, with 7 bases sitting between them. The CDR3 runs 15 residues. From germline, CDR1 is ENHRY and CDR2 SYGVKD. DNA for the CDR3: TGTGCCATCAGTGAGTCGGTAGGGTATAATTCACCCCTCCACTTT. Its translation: CAISESVGYNSPLHF.

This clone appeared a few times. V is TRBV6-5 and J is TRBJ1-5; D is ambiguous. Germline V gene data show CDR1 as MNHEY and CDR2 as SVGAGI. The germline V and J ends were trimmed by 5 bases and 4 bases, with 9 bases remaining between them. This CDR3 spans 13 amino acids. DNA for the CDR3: TGTGCCAGCAGTCACTTTGAAAATCAGCCCCAGCATTTT. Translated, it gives CASSHFENQPQHF.

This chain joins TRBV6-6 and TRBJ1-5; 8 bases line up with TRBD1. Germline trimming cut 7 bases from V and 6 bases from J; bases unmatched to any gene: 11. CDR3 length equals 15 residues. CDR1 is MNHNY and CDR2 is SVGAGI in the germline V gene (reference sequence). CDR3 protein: CASTLQGASGQPQHF. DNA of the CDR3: TGTGCCAGCACTCTTCAGGGGGCCTCGGGTCAGCCCCAGCATTTT.

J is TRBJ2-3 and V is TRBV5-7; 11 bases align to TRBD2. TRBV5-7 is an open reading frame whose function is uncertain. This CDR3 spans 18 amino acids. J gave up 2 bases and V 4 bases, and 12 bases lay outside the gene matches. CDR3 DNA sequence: TGTGCCAGCAGCATGGCCGGGACTAGCGGCCCCCTCACAGATACGCAGTATTTT. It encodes CASSMAGTSGPLTDTQYF.

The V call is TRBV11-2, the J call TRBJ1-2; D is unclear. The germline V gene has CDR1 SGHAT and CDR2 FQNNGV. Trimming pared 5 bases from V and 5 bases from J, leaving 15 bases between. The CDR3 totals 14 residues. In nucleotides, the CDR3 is TGTGCCAGCAGCCCTACAGCGGGCCGTTATGGCTACACCTTC. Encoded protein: CASSPTAGRYGYTF.

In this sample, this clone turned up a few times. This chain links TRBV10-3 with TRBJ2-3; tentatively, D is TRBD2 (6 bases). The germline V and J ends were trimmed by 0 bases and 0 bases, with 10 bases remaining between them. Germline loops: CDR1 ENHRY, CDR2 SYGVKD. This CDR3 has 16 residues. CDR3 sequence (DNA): TGTGCCATCAGTGAGTCGGCGGGGTCTAGCACAGATACGCAGTATTTT. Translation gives CAISESAGSSTDTQYF.

The CDR3 DNA follows: TGTGCCATCAGTGAGTCCGCAAGCCCTGGCAATGAGCAGTTCTTC. It encodes CAISESASPGNEQFF. V and J are TRBV10-3 and TRBJ2-1; D gene ambiguous. CDR3 length equals 15 residues. Germline V lookup: CDR1 ENHRY, CDR2 SYGVKD. Trimming took off 0 bases at V and 6 bases at J, with 12 bases between the two ends.

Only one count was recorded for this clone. The CDR3 nucleotides read TGTGCCAGCTCCAAACAGGGAGGATCCACTGAAGCTTTCTTT. Translating it yields CASSKQGGSTEAFF. The gene calls are TRBV18 and TRBJ1-1; the D gene is possibly TRBD1 (6 bases). Between the trimmed V and J ends, which lost 6 bases and 4 bases, there was a span of 15 bases. This CDR3 contains 14 residues. CDR1 is KGHSH and CDR2 is LQKENI in the germline V gene.

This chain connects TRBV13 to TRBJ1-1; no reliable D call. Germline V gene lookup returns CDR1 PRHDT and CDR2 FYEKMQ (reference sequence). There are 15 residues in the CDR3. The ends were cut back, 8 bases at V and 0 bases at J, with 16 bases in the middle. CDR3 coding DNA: TGTGCCAGCTCCCGCGGCCGGGGTCTGAACACTGAAGCTTTCTTT. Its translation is CASSRGRGLNTEAFF.

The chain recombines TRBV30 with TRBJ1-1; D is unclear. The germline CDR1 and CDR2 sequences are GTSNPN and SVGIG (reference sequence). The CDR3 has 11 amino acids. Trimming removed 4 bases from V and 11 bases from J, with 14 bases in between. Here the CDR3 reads CAWISFGEAFF. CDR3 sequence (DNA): TGTGCCTGGATTTCATTCGGGGAGGCTTTCTTT.

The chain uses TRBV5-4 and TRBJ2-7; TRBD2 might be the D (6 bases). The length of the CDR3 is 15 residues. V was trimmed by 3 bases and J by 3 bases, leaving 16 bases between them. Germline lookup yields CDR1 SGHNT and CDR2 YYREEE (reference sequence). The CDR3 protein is CASSSPRVGGYEQYF. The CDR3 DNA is TGTGCCAGCAGCTCTCCGCGAGTCGGGGGCTACGAGCAGTACTTC.